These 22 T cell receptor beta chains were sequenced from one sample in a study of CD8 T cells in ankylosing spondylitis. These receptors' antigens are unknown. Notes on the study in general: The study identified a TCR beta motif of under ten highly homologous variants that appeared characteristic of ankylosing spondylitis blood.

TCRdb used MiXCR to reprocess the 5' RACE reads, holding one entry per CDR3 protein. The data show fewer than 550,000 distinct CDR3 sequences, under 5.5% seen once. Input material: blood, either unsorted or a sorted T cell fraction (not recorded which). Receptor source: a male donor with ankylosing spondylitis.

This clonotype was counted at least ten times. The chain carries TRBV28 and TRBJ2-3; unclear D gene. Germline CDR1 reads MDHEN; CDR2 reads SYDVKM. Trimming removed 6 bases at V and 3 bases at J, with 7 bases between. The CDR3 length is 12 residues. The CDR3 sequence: CASRDLTDTQYF. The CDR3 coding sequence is TGTGCCAGCAGAGATCTTACAGATACGCAGTATTTT.

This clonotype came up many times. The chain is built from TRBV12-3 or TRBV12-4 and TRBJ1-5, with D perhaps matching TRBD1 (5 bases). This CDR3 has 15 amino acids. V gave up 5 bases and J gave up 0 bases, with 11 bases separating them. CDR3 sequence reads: CASSPRTYSNQPQHF. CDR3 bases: TGTGCCAGCAGTCCCCGGACATATAGCAATCAGCCCCAGCATTTT.

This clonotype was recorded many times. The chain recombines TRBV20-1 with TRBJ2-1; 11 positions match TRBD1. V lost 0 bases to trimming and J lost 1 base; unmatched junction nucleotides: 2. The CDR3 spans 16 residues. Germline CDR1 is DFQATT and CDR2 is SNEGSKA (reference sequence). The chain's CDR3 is CSARDGTGGSYNEQFF. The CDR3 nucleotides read TGCAGTGCTAGAGATGGGACAGGGGGTTCCTACAATGAGCAGTTCTTC.

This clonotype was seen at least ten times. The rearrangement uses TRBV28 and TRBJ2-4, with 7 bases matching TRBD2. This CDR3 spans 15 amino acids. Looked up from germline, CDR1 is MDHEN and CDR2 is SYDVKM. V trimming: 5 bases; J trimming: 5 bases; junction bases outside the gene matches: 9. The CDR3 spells CASSPRVGRENIQYF. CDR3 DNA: TGTGCCAGCAGTCCACGGGTTGGGAGGGAAAACATTCAGTACTTC.

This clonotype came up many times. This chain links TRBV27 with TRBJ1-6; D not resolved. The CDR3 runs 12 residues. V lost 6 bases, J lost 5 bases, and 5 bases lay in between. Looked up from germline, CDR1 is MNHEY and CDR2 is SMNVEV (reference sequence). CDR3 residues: CASSRHNSPLHF. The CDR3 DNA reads TGTGCCAGCAGCCGCCATAATTCACCCCTCCACTTT.

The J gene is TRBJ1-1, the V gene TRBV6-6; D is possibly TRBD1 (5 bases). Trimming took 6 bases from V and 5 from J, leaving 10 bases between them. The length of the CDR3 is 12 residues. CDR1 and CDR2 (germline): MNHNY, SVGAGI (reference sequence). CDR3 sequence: CASSLRETEAFF. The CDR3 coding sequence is TGTGCCAGCAGCCTCAGGGAAACTGAAGCTTTCTTT.

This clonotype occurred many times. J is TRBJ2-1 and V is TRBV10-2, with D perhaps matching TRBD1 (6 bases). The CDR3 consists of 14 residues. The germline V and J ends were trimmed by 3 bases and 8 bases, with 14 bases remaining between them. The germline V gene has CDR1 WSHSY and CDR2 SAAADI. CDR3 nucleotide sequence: TGCGCCAGCAGTGATCAGGACAGCATCCATGAGCAGTTCTTC. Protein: CASSDQDSIHEQFF.

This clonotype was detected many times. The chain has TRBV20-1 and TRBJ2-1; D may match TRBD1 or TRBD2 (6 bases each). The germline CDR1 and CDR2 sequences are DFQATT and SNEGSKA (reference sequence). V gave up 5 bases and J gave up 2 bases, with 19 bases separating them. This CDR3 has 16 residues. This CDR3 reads CSAPWSGGGTYNEQFF. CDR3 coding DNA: TGCAGTGCTCCCTGGTCCGGGGGCGGGACCTACAATGAGCAGTTCTTC.

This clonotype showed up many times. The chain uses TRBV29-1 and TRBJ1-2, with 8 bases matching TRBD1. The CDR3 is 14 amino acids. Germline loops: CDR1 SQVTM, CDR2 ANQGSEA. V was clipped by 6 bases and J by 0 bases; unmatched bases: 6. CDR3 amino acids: CSVVGQGANYGYTF. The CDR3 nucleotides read TGCAGCGTGGTTGGACAGGGAGCTAACTATGGCTACACCTTC.

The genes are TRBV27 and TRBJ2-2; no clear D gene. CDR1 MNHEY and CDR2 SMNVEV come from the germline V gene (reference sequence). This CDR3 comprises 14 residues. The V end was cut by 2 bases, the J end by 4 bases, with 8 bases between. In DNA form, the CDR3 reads TGTGCCAGCAGTTTAAGGTGGACCACCGGGGAGCTGTTTTTT. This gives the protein CASSLRWTTGELFF.

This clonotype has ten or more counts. CDR3 amino acids: CASSSGQEAGELFF. The DNA for the CDR3 is TGTGCCAGCAGTTCGGGACAGGAGGCCGGGGAGCTGTTTTTT. The chain carries TRBV28 and TRBJ2-2, with TRBD1 matching 8 bases. The CDR3 contains 14 residues. V lost 4 bases and J lost 6; bases outside the gene matches: 4. Germline assignment: CDR1 MDHEN and CDR2 SYDVKM.

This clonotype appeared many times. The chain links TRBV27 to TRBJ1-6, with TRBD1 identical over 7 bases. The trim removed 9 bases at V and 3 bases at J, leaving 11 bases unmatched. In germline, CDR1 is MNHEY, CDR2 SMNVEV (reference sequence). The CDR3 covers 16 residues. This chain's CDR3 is CASTENRGYYNSPLHF. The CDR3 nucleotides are TGTGCCAGTACGGAAAACAGGGGCTACTATAATTCACCCCTCCACTTT.

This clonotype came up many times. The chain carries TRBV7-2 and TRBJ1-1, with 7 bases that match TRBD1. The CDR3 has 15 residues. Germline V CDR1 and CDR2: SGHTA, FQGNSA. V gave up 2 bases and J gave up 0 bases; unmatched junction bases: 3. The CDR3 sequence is CASSLTGVLNTEAFF. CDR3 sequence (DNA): TGTGCCAGCAGCTTAACAGGGGTCCTGAACACTGAAGCTTTCTTT.

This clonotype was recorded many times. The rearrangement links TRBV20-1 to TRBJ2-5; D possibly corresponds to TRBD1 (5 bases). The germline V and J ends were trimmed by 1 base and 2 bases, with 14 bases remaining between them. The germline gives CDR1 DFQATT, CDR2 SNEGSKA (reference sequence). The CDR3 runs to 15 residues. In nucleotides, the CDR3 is TGCAGTGCTAGAGTTTGGGGCACGATGCAAGAGACCCAGTACTTC. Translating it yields CSARVWGTMQETQYF.

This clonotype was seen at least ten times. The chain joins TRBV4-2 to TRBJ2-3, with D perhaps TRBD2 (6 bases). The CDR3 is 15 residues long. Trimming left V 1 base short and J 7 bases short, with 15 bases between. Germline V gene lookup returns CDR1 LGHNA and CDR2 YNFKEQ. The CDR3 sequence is CASSQGPDAGYTQYF. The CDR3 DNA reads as TGTGCCAGCAGCCAAGGCCCTGACGCGGGGTATACGCAGTATTTT.

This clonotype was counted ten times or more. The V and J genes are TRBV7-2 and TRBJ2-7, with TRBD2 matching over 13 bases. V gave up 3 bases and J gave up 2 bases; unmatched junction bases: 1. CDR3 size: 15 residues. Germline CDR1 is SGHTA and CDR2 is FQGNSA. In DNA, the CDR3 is TGTGCCAGCAGCTTGACTAGCGGGAGGACCTACGAGCAGTACTTC. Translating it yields CASSLTSGRTYEQYF.

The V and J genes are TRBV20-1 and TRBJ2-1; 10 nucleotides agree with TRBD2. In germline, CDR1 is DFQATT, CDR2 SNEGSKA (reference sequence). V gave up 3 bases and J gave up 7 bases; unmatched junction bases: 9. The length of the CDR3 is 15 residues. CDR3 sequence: CSASLQAGGPNEQFF. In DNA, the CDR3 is TGCAGTGCTAGCCTCCAAGCGGGAGGGCCTAATGAGCAGTTCTTC.

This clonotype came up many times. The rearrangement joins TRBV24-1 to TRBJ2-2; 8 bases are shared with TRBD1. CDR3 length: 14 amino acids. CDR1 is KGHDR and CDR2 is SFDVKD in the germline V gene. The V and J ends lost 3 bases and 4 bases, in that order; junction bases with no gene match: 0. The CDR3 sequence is CATSDTGGTGELFF. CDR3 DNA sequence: TGTGCCACCAGTGATACAGGGGGCACCGGGGAGCTGTTTTTT.

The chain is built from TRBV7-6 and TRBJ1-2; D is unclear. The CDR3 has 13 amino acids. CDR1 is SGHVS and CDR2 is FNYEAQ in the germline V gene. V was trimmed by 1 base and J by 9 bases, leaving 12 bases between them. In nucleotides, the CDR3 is TGTGCCAGCAGCTTAGTGGCAGGCGAGAGCTACACCTTC. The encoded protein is CASSLVAGESYTF.

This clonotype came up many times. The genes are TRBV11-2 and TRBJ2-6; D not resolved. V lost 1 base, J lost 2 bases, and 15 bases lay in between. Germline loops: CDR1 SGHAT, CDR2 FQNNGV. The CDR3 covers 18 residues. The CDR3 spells CASSLVQVSRPGANVLTF. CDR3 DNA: TGTGCCAGCAGCTTAGTCCAGGTCTCTCGTCCTGGGGCCAACGTCCTGACTTTC. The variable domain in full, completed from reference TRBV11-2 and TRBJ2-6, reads EAGVAQSPRYKIIEKRQSVAFWCNPISGHATLYWYQQILGQGPKLLIQFQNNGVVDDSQLPKDRFSAERLKGVDSTLKIQPAKLEDSAVYLCASSLVQVSRPGANVLTFGAGSRLTVL.

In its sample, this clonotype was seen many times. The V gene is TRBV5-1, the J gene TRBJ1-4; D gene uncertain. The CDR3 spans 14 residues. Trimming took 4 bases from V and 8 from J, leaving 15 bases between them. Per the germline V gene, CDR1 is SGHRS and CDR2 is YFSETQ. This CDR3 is CASSPSHLGEKLFF. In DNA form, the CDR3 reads TGCGCCAGCAGCCCGTCACACCTGGGGGAAAAACTGTTTTTT.

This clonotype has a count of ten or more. CDR3 protein: CASSLASGQVLRGYTF. CDR3 DNA sequence: TGTGCCAGCAGCTTAGCGTCGGGACAGGTTTTGCGTGGCTACACCTTC. The rearrangement uses TRBV7-9 and TRBJ1-2; 8 bases are shared with TRBD1. J was trimmed by 7 bases and V by 0 bases; bases with no gene match: 10. Germline CDR1 SEHNR, CDR2 FQNEAQ (reference sequence). This CDR3 contains 16 residues.